A selection of T cell receptor beta chains follows, all from one sample in a study of blood T cell repertoires in COVID-19. Only in-frame clones appear in the TCRdb table, and some are missing; sequencing was by immunoSEQ multiplex PCR. The sample carries some 190,000 clones, 80% to 90% recorded once. The material sequenced was peripheral blood. The receptor set was obtained from a man aged 60 to 69 with acute or convalescent COVID-19. Both conserved end residues are part of each CDR3. The D gene is left open where the match is weak. Size is omitted from some rows. Given values are once, few, many or a class for expanded clones.

TRBJ1-1	TRBD1	TRBV19	-	TGTGCCAGCCTTGAATTATACCGGGACAGGGACGAAGCTTTCTTT	CASLELYRDRDEAFF
TRBJ2-5	TRBD2	TRBV9	-	TGTGCCAGCAGCTACCTGGCGGGGGGCGTTGAGACCCAGTACTTC	CASSYLAGGVETQYF
TRBJ1-5	TRBD1	TRBV6-2/TRBV6-3	-	TGTGCCAGCAGCCCACAGGGGATCAGCAATCAGCCCCAGCATTTT	CASSPQGISNQPQHF
TRBJ2-5	-	TRBV6-2/TRBV6-3	-	TGTGCCAGCAGTTATGCGGGGACAGAGACCCAGTACTTC	CASSYAGTETQYF
TRBJ2-4	-	TRBV20-1	-	TGCAGTGCTAGTGGACAGCCGCTAGCCAAAAACATTCAGTACTTC	CSASGQPLAKNIQYF
TRBJ2-7	TRBD1	TRBV9	-	TGTGCCAGCAGCGTAGGTCCCGGGACAGGGGGGTACGAGCAGTACTTC	CASSVGPGTGGYEQYF
TRBJ2-1	-	TRBV24-1	-	TGTGCCACCAGTGACGTGACTAGGAATGAGCAGTTCTTC	CATSDVTRNEQFF
TRBJ1-5	-	TRBV28	-	TGTGCCAGCAGTTTACGGCAGGGGCTACAGCCCCAGCATTTT	CASSLRQGLQPQHF
TRBJ2-1	-	TRBV24-1	-	TGTGCCACCAGTGTGACAGAAAGGGGTGAGCAGTTCTTC	CATSVTERGEQFF
TRBJ2-3	-	TRBV29-1	-	TGCAGCGTTGAAGGGAGCGGGAGCACAGATACGCAGTATTTT	CSVEGSGSTDTQYF
TRBJ2-7	TRBD2	TRBV5-1	-	TGCGCCAGCAGCACCACTAGCGGGAGCTCCTACGAGCAGTACTTC	CASSTTSGSSYEQYF
TRBJ2-1	-	TRBV24-1	-	TGTGCCACCAGTGACCCTCCCGGACATAATGAGCAGTTCTTC	CATSDPPGHNEQFF
TRBJ2-7	TRBD2	TRBV7-2	-	TGTGCCAGCAGCTTATTCCGGGGGAGGGATTCCGAGCAGTACTTC	CASSLFRGRDSEQYF
TRBJ2-7	-	TRBV29-1	-	TGCAGCGGGAGAGTCGGCGACGAGCAGTACTTC	CSGRVGDEQYF
TRBJ2-7	-	TRBV6-6	-	TGTGCCAGCAGTTTTTCTGCCTACGAGCAGTACTTC	CASSFSAYEQYF
TRBJ1-4	-	TRBV7-9	-	TGTGCCAGCAGCGAATTTGGCTCGGGTAATGAAAAACTGTTTTTT	CASSEFGSGNEKLFF
TRBJ2-3	TRBD1	TRBV4-1	-	TGCGCCAGCAGCCAAGATCGAGACAGGGGATGGGCAGATACGCAGTATTTT	CASSQDRDRGWADTQYF
TRBJ1-4	-	TRBV28	-	TGTGCCAGCAGCTCTGCCGGAAAACTGTTTTTT	CASSSAGKLFF
TRBJ2-7	TRBD2	TRBV28	few	TGTGCCAGCAGGACCGGGACTAGCGGGACATACGAGCAGTACTTC	CASRTGTSGTYEQYF
TRBJ1-3	TRBD1	TRBV4-3	few	TGCGCCAGCAGCCAAAGACAGGGGGCGTCTGGAAACACCATATATTTT	CASSQRQGASGNTIYF
TRBJ2-1	TRBD1	TRBV19	-	TGTGCCAGTAGTTTTTCCGGGACAGGGGCTGGTGAGCAGTTCTTC	CASSFSGTGAGEQFF
TRBJ1-2	-	TRBV28	-	TGTGCCAGCAGTTCTCCTCGAGGGGGCTATGGCTACACCTTC	CASSSPRGGYGYTF
TRBJ1-5	-	TRBV18	few	TGTGCCAGCTCACCTAGTAGCAATCAGCCCCAGCATTTT	CASSPSSNQPQHF
TRBJ1-2	-	TRBV5-1	once	TGCGCCAGCAGCGTCCGGGAGGGGCTCTATGGCTACACCTTC	CASSVREGLYGYTF
TRBJ1-6	TRBD1	TRBV27	-	TGTGCCAGCAGTTTAGGACAGGGGAATTCACCCCTCCACTTT	CASSLGQGNSPLHF
TRBJ1-2	-	TRBV5-5	-	TGTGCCAGCAGCTCGGGACTCTCTTATGGCTACACCTTC	CASSSGLSYGYTF
TRBJ2-3	TRBD1	TRBV5-1	once	TGCGCCAGCAGCTTATACGGACAGGGCACAGATACGCAGTATTTT	CASSLYGQGTDTQYF
TRBJ2-7	TRBD2	TRBV5-6	-	TGTGCCAGCAGCTTAACTAGCGGGACCCACGAGCAGTACTTC	CASSLTSGTHEQYF
TRBJ2-5	-	TRBV5-1	once	TGCGCCAGCAGCACTTTACAGGGTACCCAAGAGACCCAGTACTTC	CASSTLQGTQETQYF
TRBJ1-2	-	TRBV4-1	-	TGCGCCAGCAGCCAAGTGGGCAAAGTCTATGGCTACACCTTC	CASSQVGKVYGYTF
TRBJ2-3	TRBD2	TRBV28	-	TGTGCCAGCAGCCCACTAGCGGACCGCACAGATACGCAGTATTTT	CASSPLADRTDTQYF
TRBJ1-5	-	TRBV28	-	TGTGCCAGCGGTCGGTATAGCAATCAGCCCCAGCATTTT	CASGRYSNQPQHF
TRBJ1-5	-	TRBV19	-	TGTGCCACAAACCCGGGGAGAGCGGGCAATCAGCCCCAGCATTTT	CATNPGRAGNQPQHF
TRBJ1-1	TRBD1	TRBV19	-	TGTGCCAGTGGACAGGGACAGTTCAACACTGAAGCTTTCTTT	CASGQGQFNTEAFF
TRBJ2-5	TRBD2	TRBV7-2	-	TGTGCCAGCAGCCTCACGACTAGCGGGGGACAAGAGACCCAGTACTTC	CASSLTTSGGQETQYF
TRBJ2-1	-	TRBV19	-	TGTGCCAGTACCTCCCGGGAGAGGGCCAATGAGCAGTTCTTC	CASTSRERANEQFF
TRBJ2-1	TRBD1	TRBV24-1	-	TGTGCCACCAGTGTAGGGGGGACAGGGGTTTACAATGAGCAGTTCTTC	CATSVGGTGVYNEQFF
TRBJ1-5	TRBD1	TRBV28	-	TGTGCCAGCAGTTTAGGGGGACAGGGTATTCAGCCCCAGCATTTT	CASSLGGQGIQPQHF
TRBJ2-7	-	TRBV6-6	-	TGTGCCAGCACCATAACGGCCAGGGGCCACGACGAGCAGTACTTC	CASTITARGHDEQYF
TRBJ2-3	TRBD2	TRBV5-4	-	TGTGCCAGCAGCCCTCGGACTAGCGGGACCACAGATACGCAGTATTTT	CASSPRTSGTTDTQYF
TRBJ1-5	-	TRBV2	-	TGTGCCAGCAGTGAACAGGGTTTCTATCAGCCCCAGCATTTT	CASSEQGFYQPQHF
TRBJ1-2	-	TRBV12-3/TRBV12-4	once	TGTGCCAGCAGTTTTGACAGGCTTGGCTACACCTTC	CASSFDRLGYTF
TRBJ1-2	-	TRBV7-2	-	TGTGCCAGCAGCCCCGGACAGTTTGGCTACACCTTC	CASSPGQFGYTF
TRBJ1-3	-	TRBV19	-	TGTGCCAGTAGTATAGTACTCCGAGGATCTGGAAACACCATATATTTT	CASSIVLRGSGNTIYF
TRBJ2-7	TRBD2	TRBV28	-	TGTGCCAGCAGCTCCCCTGCCTTGGCTAGCGGGTACTCCTACGAGCAGTACTTC	CASSSPALASGYSYEQYF
TRBJ1-2	-	TRBV6-5	-	TGTGCCAGCCGATCGATCGGGGTGAACTATGGCTACACCTTC	CASRSIGVNYGYTF
TRBJ1-1	-	TRBV7-8	-	TGTGCCAGCAGGATGGGGGCTAACACTGAAGCTTTCTTT	CASRMGANTEAFF
TRBJ1-5	TRBD1	TRBV28	few	TGTGCCAGCAGGGACAGGGACCAGCCCCAGCATTTT	CASRDRDQPQHF
TRBJ2-5	-	TRBV28	-	TGTGCCAGCAGTTCTCCCCCGACAGTGGCCCAAGAGACCCAGTACTTC	CASSSPPTVAQETQYF
TRBJ2-5	TRBD1	TRBV7-8	-	TGTGCCAGCAGCCGGGACAGCCAAGAGACCCAGTACTTC	CASSRDSQETQYF